The next 19 T cell receptor beta chains were all read from a single sample in a study of shared clonotypes between healthy human individuals. Produced via immunoSEQ multiplex PCR; TCRdb's table is partial and in-frame only. The data show about 460,000 clones, more than 70% seen once. Specimen: PBMCs. The receptors stem from a woman in her thirties or forties in good health. Some clones in this sample may be carry-over from other donors' samples.

This chain uses TRBV20-1 with TRBJ1-1; TRBD1 is a possible D gene (5 bases). Trimming pared 8 bases from V and 11 bases from J, leaving 15 bases between. The CDR3 loop spans 10 amino acids. CDR1 and CDR2 (germline): DFQATT, SNEGSKA (reference sequence). CDR3 amino acids: CSPKGFLAFF. DNA of the CDR3: TGCAGTCCTAAGGGGTTTCTGGCTTTCTTT.

This chain uses TRBV11-2 with TRBJ1-1; 7 bases are a match to TRBD1. With V trimmed by 5 bases and J by 2 bases, 8 bases remained unmatched. CDR3 size: 15 residues. Per germline, CDR1 SGHAT and CDR2 FQNNGV. CDR3 nucleotide sequence: TGTGCCAGCAGCCTAGCCGGGACAGACAACACTGAAGCTTTCTTT. Encoded protein: CASSLAGTDNTEAFF. The whole variable domain, remainder taken from reference TRBV11-2 and TRBJ1-1, is EAGVAQSPRYKIIEKRQSVAFWCNPISGHATLYWYQQILGQGPKLLIQFQNNGVVDDSQLPKDRFSAERLKGVDSTLKIQPAKLEDSAVYLCASSLAGTDNTEAFFGQGTRLTVV.

The genes are TRBV5-5 and TRBJ2-1; D is perhaps TRBD1 (6 bases). The germline V and J ends were trimmed by 3 bases and 6 bases, with 22 bases remaining between them. The germline V gene has CDR1 SGHKS and CDR2 YYEKEE (reference sequence). The CDR3 is 17 amino acids. CDR3 amino acids: CASSSILTGFYGNEQFF. The DNA of the CDR3 is TGTGCCAGCAGCTCCATATTGACAGGCTTCTATGGCAATGAGCAGTTCTTC.

The chain has TRBV7-6 and TRBJ2-2; D is possibly TRBD2 (6 bases). Germline CDR1 SGHVS, CDR2 FNYEAQ. Trimming shortened V by 3 bases and J by 2 bases, and 13 bases separated the two germline ends. This CDR3 contains 16 residues. CDR3 nucleotides: TGTGCCAGCAGCTTCGTTGCGGGGCTAAACACCGGGGAGCTGTTTTTT. Its translation is CASSFVAGLNTGELFF. The full variable domain, in which reference TRBV7-6 and TRBJ2-2 provide the parts outside the CDR3, is GAGVSQSPRYKVTKRGQDVALRCDPISGHVSLYWYRQALGQGPEFLTYFNYEAQQDKSGLPNDRFSAERPEGSISTLTIQRTEQRDSAMYRCASSFVAGLNTGELFFGEGSRLTVL.

About this clone itself: The sample has other DNA sequences that encode this CDR3 too. The gene calls are TRBV29-1 and TRBJ2-6; 8 positions match TRBD1. Trimming removed 6 bases from V and 2 bases from J; junction bases left unmatched: 9. Germline CDR1 and CDR2: SQVTM and ANQGSEA. There are 16 residues in the CDR3. The CDR3 nucleotides are TGCAGCGTACGCGGACAGGGAAGTGCTGGGGCCAACGTCCTGACTTTC. It yields the protein CSVRGQGSAGANVLTF.

This chain links TRBV6-5 with TRBJ2-5; no definite D call. The germline V and J ends were trimmed by 5 bases and 4 bases, with 8 bases remaining between them. This CDR3 is built from 12 residues. Germline CDR1 and CDR2: MNHEY and SVGAGI. The CDR3 loop is CASSDDGETQYF. The CDR3 DNA reads as TGTGCCAGCAGTGACGACGGAGAGACCCAGTACTTC.

Comments on this clone: This likely reflects a read error, since a far larger clone is one base away. The same CDR3 also results from other DNA sequences found in this sample. The J gene is TRBJ2-5, the V gene TRBV7-2; possibly TRBD1 for D (5 bases). The J call may be faulty, since TRBJ2-7 better matches the DNA end. The CDR3 is made up of 13 amino acids. Germline CDR1 reads SGHTA; CDR2 reads FQGNSA. CDR3 loop: CASSLQGSNEQYF. The CDR3 coding sequence is TGTGCCAGCAGCTTACAGGGTTCAAACGAGCAGTACTTC.

The genes are TRBV28 and TRBJ1-5; 8 positions match TRBD1. With V trimmed by 6 bases and J by 6 bases, 1 base remained unmatched. Germline assignment: CDR1 MDHEN and CDR2 SYDVKM. CDR3 length equals 12 residues. As DNA, the CDR3 is TGTGCCAGCAGGGACAGGGTTCAGCCCCAGCATTTT. This codes for CASRDRVQPQHF.

This clone was observed a handful of times. This could be a read error, since a much larger clone is one nucleotide away. This chain links TRBV5-4 with TRBJ2-2; perhaps TRBD2 as D (6 bases). There are 15 residues in the CDR3. From germline, CDR1 is SGHNT and CDR2 YYREEE (reference sequence). CDR3: CANSRGTRDTGELFF. CDR3 nucleotides: TGTGCCAACAGCCGAGGGACTCGAGACACCGGGGAGCTGTTTTTT.

V gene TRBV11-2 combines with J gene TRBJ1-1; 9 nucleotides align to TRBD1. The V segment lost 2 bases and the J segment 3 bases; nucleotides outside the gene matches: 7. CDR1 is SGHAT and CDR2 is FQNNGV in the germline V gene. The CDR3 covers 16 residues. The CDR3, as DNA: TGTGCCAGCAGCTTACGGACAGGGGTAGGATACACTGAAGCTTTCTTT. Residues: CASSLRTGVGYTEAFF.

This clone was recorded a few times. V is TRBV6-1 and J is TRBJ2-3, with D hard to call. Germline assignment: CDR1 MNHNS and CDR2 SASEGT. The ends were cut back, 1 base at V and 4 bases at J, with 12 bases in the middle. The CDR3 covers 15 residues. CDR3 sequence (DNA): TGTGCCAGCAGTGAAGGGGCTGGCAGCGCAGATACGCAGTATTTT. Its translation: CASSEGAGSADTQYF.

This clone appeared a few times. The chain recombines TRBV7-2 with TRBJ1-4, with 10 positions matching TRBD1. V was clipped by 5 bases and J by 10 bases; unmatched bases: 7. The CDR3 contains 14 residues. CDR1 and CDR2 (germline): SGHTA, FQGNSA. CDR3 sequence: CASSRGTGEGKLFF. The CDR3 DNA sequence: TGTGCCAGCAGCCGGGGGACAGGGGAGGGAAAACTGTTTTTT.

The CDR3 loop is CASSPSTGWGNEQFF. DNA for the CDR3: TGTGCCAGCAGCCCCTCGACAGGGTGGGGGAATGAGCAGTTCTTC. The V and J genes are TRBV7-2 and TRBJ2-1, with 7 bases lining up with TRBD1. CDR1 is SGHTA, CDR2 FQGNSA, per germline. V was clipped by 5 bases and J by 7 bases; unmatched bases: 11. The CDR3 has 15 amino acids.

This chain connects TRBV7-9 to TRBJ2-2, with no clear D. The germline CDR1 and CDR2 sequences are SEHNR and FQNEAQ (reference sequence). CDR3 length equals 14 residues. The germline V and J ends were trimmed by 5 bases and 2 bases, with 9 bases remaining between them. The CDR3 is CASSGFLNTGELFF. For the CDR3, the DNA is TGTGCCAGCAGCGGATTTCTAAACACCGGGGAGCTGTTTTTT.

This clone was detected many times. The rearrangement uses TRBV4-3 and TRBJ1-1; D gene unclear. This CDR3 has 15 residues. CDR1 is LGHNA and CDR2 is YSLEER in the germline V gene. V shed 0 bases and J shed 4 bases, with 12 bases lying between them. The chain's CDR3 is CASSQDYTIGTEAFF. CDR3 DNA: TGCGCCAGCAGCCAAGACTACACAATAGGCACTGAAGCTTTCTTT.

In DNA form, the CDR3 reads TGTGCCAGCAGTTTGTTAGGGGACGGCTACGAGCAGTACTTC. Protein: CASSLLGDGYEQYF. This rearrangement joins TRBV28 to TRBJ2-7, with D perhaps TRBD1 or TRBD2 (5 bases each). With 3 bases removed from V and 3 bases from J, the gap between germline ends came to 12 bases. CDR1 and CDR2 from the germline V gene are MDHEN and SYDVKM. This CDR3 has 14 residues.

This chain connects TRBV4-3 to TRBJ1-3; tentatively, D is TRBD1 (6 bases). This CDR3 has 16 residues. Deletions cut 0 bases from V and 3 bases from J, with 12 bases between. From germline, CDR1 is LGHNA and CDR2 YSLEER. The CDR3 here is CASSQDASGVGNTIYF. The CDR3, as DNA: TGCGCCAGCAGCCAAGATGCGTCAGGGGTTGGAAACACCATATATTTT.

The V gene is TRBV19, the J gene TRBJ2-7, with 9 bases fitting TRBD1. The CDR3 extends over 16 amino acids. Germline loops: CDR1 LNHDA, CDR2 SQIVND (reference sequence). The trim removed 4 bases at V and 5 bases at J, leaving 12 bases unmatched. This CDR3 is CASSTSTGTGFHEQYF. DNA of the CDR3: TGTGCCAGTAGTACCTCCACCGGGACAGGGTTCCACGAGCAGTACTTC. The full variable domain, completed using reference TRBV19 and TRBJ2-7, is DGGITQSPKYLFRKEGQNVTLSCEQNLNHDAMYWYRQDPGQGLRLIYYSQIVNDFQKGDIAEGYSVSREKKESFPLTVTSAQKNPTAFYLCASSTSTGTGFHEQYFGPGTRLTVT.

This clone was seen a few times. V gene TRBV29-1 combines with J gene TRBJ2-5; maybe TRBD1 (5 bases). V lost 6 bases to trimming and J lost 3 bases, with 14 bases between them. This CDR3 has 13 residues. Germline V CDR1 and CDR2: SQVTM, ANQGSEA. The DNA for the CDR3 is TGCAGCGTATCACCTCAGGGAAAAGAGACCCAGTACTTC. It is translated as CSVSPQGKETQYF.